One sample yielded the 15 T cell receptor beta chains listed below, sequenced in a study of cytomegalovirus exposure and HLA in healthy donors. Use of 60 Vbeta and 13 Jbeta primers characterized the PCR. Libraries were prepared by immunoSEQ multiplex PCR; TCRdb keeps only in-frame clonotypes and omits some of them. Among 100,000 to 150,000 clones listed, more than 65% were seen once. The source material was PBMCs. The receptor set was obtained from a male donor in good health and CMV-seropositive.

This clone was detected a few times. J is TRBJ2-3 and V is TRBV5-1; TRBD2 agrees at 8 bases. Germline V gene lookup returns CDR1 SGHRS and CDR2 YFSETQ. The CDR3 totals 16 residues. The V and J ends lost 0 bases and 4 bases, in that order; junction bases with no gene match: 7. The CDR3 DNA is TGCGCCAGCAGCTTGGGGACTAGCATTTATTCAGATACGCAGTATTTT. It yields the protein CASSLGTSIYSDTQYF.

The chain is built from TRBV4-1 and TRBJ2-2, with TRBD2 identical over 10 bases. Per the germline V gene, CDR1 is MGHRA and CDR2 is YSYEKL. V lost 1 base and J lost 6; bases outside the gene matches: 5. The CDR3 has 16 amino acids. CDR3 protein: CASSQASGGAPGELFF. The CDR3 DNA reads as TGCGCCAGCAGCCAAGCCAGCGGGGGGGCCCCCGGGGAGCTGTTTTTT.

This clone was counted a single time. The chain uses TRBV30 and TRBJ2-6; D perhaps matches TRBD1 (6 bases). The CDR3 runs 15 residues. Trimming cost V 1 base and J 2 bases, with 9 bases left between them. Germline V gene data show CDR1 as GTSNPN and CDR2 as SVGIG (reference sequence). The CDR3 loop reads CAWSGGGPGANVLTF. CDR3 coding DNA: TGTGCCTGGAGTGGAGGGGGTCCTGGGGCCAACGTCCTGACTTTC.

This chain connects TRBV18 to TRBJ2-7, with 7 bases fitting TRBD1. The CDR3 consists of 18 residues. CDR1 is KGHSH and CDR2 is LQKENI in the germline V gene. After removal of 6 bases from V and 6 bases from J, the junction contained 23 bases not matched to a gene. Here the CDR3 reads CASSHLHEGQAIIREQYF. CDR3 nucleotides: TGTGCCAGCTCCCACCTACACGAAGGACAGGCGATTATTCGCGAGCAGTACTTC. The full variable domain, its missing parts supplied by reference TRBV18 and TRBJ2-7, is NAGVMQNPRHLVRRRGQEARLRCSPMKGHSHVYWYRQLPEEGLKFMVYLQKENIIDESGMPKERFSAEFPKEGPSILRIQQVVRGDSAAYFCASSHLHEGQAIIREQYFGPGTRLTVT.

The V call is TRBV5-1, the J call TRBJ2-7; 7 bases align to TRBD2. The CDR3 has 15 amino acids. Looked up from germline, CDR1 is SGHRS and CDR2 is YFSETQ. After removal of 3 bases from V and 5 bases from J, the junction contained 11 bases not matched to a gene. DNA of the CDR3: TGCGCCAGCAGCTCGGGGAGGGAGGCTTTCCACGAGCAGTACTTC. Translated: CASSSGREAFHEQYF.

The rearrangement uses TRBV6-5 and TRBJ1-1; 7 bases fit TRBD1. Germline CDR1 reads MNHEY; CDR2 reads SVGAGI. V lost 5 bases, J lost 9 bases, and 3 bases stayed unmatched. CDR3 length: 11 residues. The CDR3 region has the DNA TGTGCCAGCAGTCAACAGGGGCAAGCTTTCTTT. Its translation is CASSQQGQAFF.

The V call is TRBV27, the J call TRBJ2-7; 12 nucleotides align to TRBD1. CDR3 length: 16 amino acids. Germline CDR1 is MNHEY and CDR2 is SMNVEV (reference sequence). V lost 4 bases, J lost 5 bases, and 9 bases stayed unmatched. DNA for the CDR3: TGTGCCAGCAGTTCGCTCCCGGGGACAGGGGGCCACGAGCAGTACTTC. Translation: CASSSLPGTGGHEQYF.

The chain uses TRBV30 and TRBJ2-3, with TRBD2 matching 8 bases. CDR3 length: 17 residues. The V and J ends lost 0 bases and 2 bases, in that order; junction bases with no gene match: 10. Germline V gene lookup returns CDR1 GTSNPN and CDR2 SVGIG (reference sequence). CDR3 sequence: CAWSVGRAGHPTDTQYF. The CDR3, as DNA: TGTGCCTGGAGTGTCGGGAGGGCAGGACATCCCACAGATACGCAGTATTTT. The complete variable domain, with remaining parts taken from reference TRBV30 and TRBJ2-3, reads SQTIHQWPATLVQPVGSPLSLECTVEGTSNPNLYWYRQAAGRGLQLLFYSVGIGQISSEVPQNLSASRPQDRQFILSSKKLLLSDSGFYLCAWSVGRAGHPTDTQYFGPGTRLTVL.

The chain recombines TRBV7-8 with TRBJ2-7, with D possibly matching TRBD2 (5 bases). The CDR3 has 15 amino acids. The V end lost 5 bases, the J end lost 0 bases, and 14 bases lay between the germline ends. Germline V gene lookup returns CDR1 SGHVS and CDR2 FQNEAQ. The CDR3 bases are TGTGCCAGCAGCCCCCCCCGAGGGAGCTCCTACGAGCAGTACTTC. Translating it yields CASSPPRGSSYEQYF.

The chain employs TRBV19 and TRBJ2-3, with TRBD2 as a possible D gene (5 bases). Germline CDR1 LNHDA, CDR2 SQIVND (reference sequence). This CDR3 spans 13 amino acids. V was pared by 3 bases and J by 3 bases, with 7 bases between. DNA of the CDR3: TGTGCCAGTAGTATCGCGGGTACAGATACGCAGTATTTT. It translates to CASSIAGTDTQYF.

The CDR3 DNA sequence: TGCGCCAGCGCCGCGGGGGGTCCCTACACCGGGGAGCTGTTTTTT. This encodes CASAAGGPYTGELFF. This chain uses TRBV5-1 with TRBJ2-2, with 8 bases matching TRBD2. After removal of 7 bases from V and 3 bases from J, the junction contained 8 bases not matched to a gene. Germline lookup yields CDR1 SGHRS and CDR2 YFSETQ. The CDR3 is 15 residues long.

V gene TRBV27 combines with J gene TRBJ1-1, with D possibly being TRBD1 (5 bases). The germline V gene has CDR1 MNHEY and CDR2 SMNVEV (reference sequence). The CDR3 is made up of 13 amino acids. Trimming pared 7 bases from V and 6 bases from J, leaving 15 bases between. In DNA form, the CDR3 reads TGTGCCAGCACTAAGGGGAGGGGCGCTGAAGCTTTCTTT. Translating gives CASTKGRGAEAFF.

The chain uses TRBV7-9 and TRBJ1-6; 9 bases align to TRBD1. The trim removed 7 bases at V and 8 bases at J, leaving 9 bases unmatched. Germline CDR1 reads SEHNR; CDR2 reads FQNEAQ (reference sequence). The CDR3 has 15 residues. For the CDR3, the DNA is TGTGCCAGCAACCTGGGACAGGGAGTGTATTCACCCCTCCACTTT. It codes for CASNLGQGVYSPLHF.

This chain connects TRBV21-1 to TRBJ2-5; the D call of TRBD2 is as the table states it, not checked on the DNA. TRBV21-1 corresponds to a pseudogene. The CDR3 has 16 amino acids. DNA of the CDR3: TGTGCCAACTCCCGGAGAGCCTGGGTGGAATCAGAGACCCAGTACTTC. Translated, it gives CANSRRAWVESETQYF.

CDR3 sequence reads: CASSPSRVQETQYF. The CDR3 region has the DNA TGTGCCAGCAGCCCCTCTCGGGTCCAAGAGACCCAGTACTTC. The chain joins TRBV7-6 to TRBJ2-5, with D unresolved. The ends were cut back, 5 bases at V and 1 base at J, with 11 bases in the middle. Germline V gene data show CDR1 as SGHVS and CDR2 as FNYEAQ. The CDR3 is 14 amino acids.